This is a list of T cell receptor beta chains from one sample in a study of post-analysis software for immune sequencing data. Each CDR3 protein is one row after TCRdb ran MiXCR on the PCR reads. Among approximately 160,000 distinct CDR3 sequences listed, roughly 31% were seen once. Source material: blood. The receptors here all came from a girl aged 10 to 17 with multiple sclerosis. The CDR3 runs from the conserved cysteine through the conserved F or W.

TRBJ2-1 TRBV15 CATRWTSGLLYNEQFF
TRBJ1-2 TRBV18 CASSPPGNRDGYGYTF
NA TRBV5-1 CASSLRRDEQYF
TRBJ1-5 TRBV6-6 CASSYLTSQPQHF
TRBJ2-3 TRBV27 CASSLGQGARRPTDTQYF
TRBJ2-1 TRBV20-1 CSARPNSYNEQFF
TRBJ2-2 TRBV29-1 CSVGGIHANTGELFF
TRBJ1-1 TRBV5-1 CASSSRNRGMANTEAFF
TRBJ2-3 TRBV2 CACSVTGGEDTQYF
TRBJ2-3 TRBV6-5 CASSRGQGADTQYF
TRBJ1-1 TRBV7-8 CASSFQTGVGTEAFF
TRBJ2-5 TRBV5-1 CASSLTPADGETQYF
TRBJ2-5 TRBV5-1 CASSDPRDGGETRYF
TRBJ2-5 TRBV20-1 CSAPTSGVSETQYF
TRBJ2-7 TRBV29-1 CSVAGLAVTYEQYF
TRBJ2-3 TRBV27 CASSFYAQPTDTQYF
TRBJ2-7 TRBV9 CASSFGLANGQYF
NA TRBV5-1 CASSSGAGAETQFF
TRBJ1-4 TRBV28 CASSWDRPEKLFF
TRBJ1-4 TRBV20-1 CSALMGEKLFF
TRBJ1-3 TRBV4-1 CASSQAGQGRNTIYF
TRBJ2-1 TRBV3-1 CASSQDRGRSEQFF
TRBJ2-1 TRBV15 CATSNRGGSETQFF
TRBJ2-7 TRBV5-1 CASSVRGPPYEQYF
TRBJ2-3 TRBV30 CAWSFVRGTQYF
TRBJ1-5 TRBV12-3/TRBV12-4 CASSLRGQAVNQPQHF
TRBJ2-7 TRBV7-6 CASSTGLGISEQYF
TRBJ2-5 TRBV12-3/TRBV12-4 CASSFVLGSQETQYF
TRBJ2-6 TRBV4-1 CASSQISGANVLTF